The text below deals with one TCR beta chain. Its target is not known. Researchers amplified the TCR beta CDR3 regions from RNA transcripts. The HTBI primer set served for first-round RT-PCR of the TCR CDR3. TCRdb processed the multiplex PCR reads anew with MiXCR; each CDR3 protein has one entry. Among approximately 710,000 distinct CDR3 sequences listed, 15% to 20% were seen once. Clinical symptoms, serum thyroxine and TRAb, thyroid ultrasound and orbital computed tomography together formed the diagnostic basis. These data are taken from a study of T cells in Graves' hyperthyroidism and ophthalmopathy. Study at large: Peripheral blood was drawn at first diagnosis, prior to all treatment. Study-level points and caveats: Most thyroid-expanded clonotypes above 0.001 were also found in blood. With a median lead of around 6.7 months before onset, the model predicted ophthalmopathy.

Trimming left V 2 bases short and J 3 bases short, with 5 bases between. The CDR3 runs 13 residues. CDR1 and CDR2 from the germline V gene are MNHGY and SVAAGI. The origin of this receptor is a man aged 50-60 years with Graves' hyperthyroidism. This chain joins TRBV6-9 and TRBJ1-5; D gene unclear. The material sequenced was blood. The CDR3 region is CASSYQLNQPQHF. In DNA form, the CDR3 reads TGTGCCAGCAGTTATCAGCTCAATCAGCCCCAGCATTTT.